The clone carrying this T cell receptor beta chain was recorded only once. No antigen is known for it. These data originate in a study of cytomegalovirus exposure and HLA in healthy donors. Overall study findings and caveats: Researchers reported that a few CMV-associated chains were confirmed in vitro as CMV antigen-specific.

Using immunoSEQ multiplex PCR, the repertoire was profiled, and TCRdb retains in-frame clones only, with some absent. This table has around 240,000 clones, nearly 90% appearing once. The clonotype originates from a woman aged 18-29 years in good health and CMV-seronegative. The material sequenced was PBMCs.

The CDR3 reads CASSDSRLSGGDNEQFF. The CDR3 coding sequence is TGTGCCAGCAGTGACTCGAGGCTTAGCGGGGGGGACAATGAGCAGTTCTTC. The chain joins TRBV6-4 to TRBJ2-1, with 11 bases that match TRBD2. Per the germline V gene, CDR1 is MRHNA and CDR2 is SNTAGT. Germline trimming cut 0 bases from V and 5 bases from J; bases unmatched to any gene: 6. The CDR3 totals 17 residues.